The TCR beta chain under discussion was sequenced for a study of cytomegalovirus exposure and HLA in healthy donors listed by TCRdb under 2017. As for the study more broadly: A later analysis indicated that the 90 to 150 validation repertoires were generated on the platform also employed for the 600 to 750 repertoires of the first cohort. The study combined high-throughput TCR immunosequencing, statistical association of individual TCRs with disease status, and machine learning to predict cytomegalovirus infection status. A separate validation cohort of 100 to 150 different subjects was used in addition to the 666-subject first cohort. The aim of the study was to test whether cataloging public T cell receptors could identify signatures of past pathogen exposure. General study outcomes and caveats: The authors suggested that the approach could potentially be generalized to other disease states and immunological phenotypes. Cytomegalovirus status was reported to be diagnosed by the classifier with high specificity and sensitivity in both the original and validation cohorts. A few of the identified cytomegalovirus-associated TCR beta chains were confirmed in vitro to be specific for cytomegalovirus antigens. In the study, about 150 TCR beta chains were listed as associated with cytomegalovirus. A later analysis had no HLA typing for the validation cohort, so co-occurrence there was scored across all 110 or so repertoires. In a later analysis, TCRs clustered in the first cohort were found to also tend to co-occur in the roughly 130 validation repertoires, with about 94% of cluster scores above 0. Most TCR sequences were observed very rarely across donors, whereas some public TCRs were present in many individuals.

CDR1 and CDR2 were assigned from the germline V gene as SGDLS and YYNGEE. V loses 0 bases of germline sequence and J loses 5 bases, and the interval between the two ends is 14 bases. The CDR3 runs 15 amino acids, cysteine and phenylalanine included. Just the 45-base CDR3 DNA is kept, in frame starting at base 1. The donors belonged to the validation cohort of over a hundred subjects, which was separate from the roughly 670-subject first cohort. In its sample, this clone was seen once. Its recognized antigen is unknown. Per-base qualities were not stored, and no clone one base away is much larger. The method was the immunoSEQ multiplex PCR assay. The source study handled its data this way. To diagnose cytomegalovirus status from the catalog of TCR beta chain sequences, a statistical classification framework was built. TCRdb's version of the immuneACCESS table is confined to in-frame rearrangements and falls short of the full clone set. An unresolved V gene accounts for under half of the shortfall where checked; the remainder is of unknown origin. The DNA was the basis for D and trimming; V, J and clone size are from that table. Across this sample there are some 160,000 clones, with around 90% seen only once. Of the sample, 2.5% to 3% is held by the ten largest clones.

This receptor was obtained from a man in his late teens or twenties in good health and CMV-seronegative. Sequencing used PBMCs. The chain was built from TRBV9 and TRBJ2-5, and TRBD1 may be the D gene, going by 6 matching bases. For the CDR3, the sequence is CASSVDGTRGETQYF. The DNA is as follows: TGTGCCAGCAGCGTAGACGGGACGAGGGGGGAGACCCAGTACTTC.